These 5 T cell receptor beta chains originate from one sample sequenced in a study of T cells in Graves' hyperthyroidism and ophthalmopathy. TCR beta CDR3 regions were amplified from RNA. With the HTBI primer set, the TCR CDR3 went through a first round of RT-PCR. TCRdb analysed the multiplex PCR reads with MiXCR anew, one entry per CDR3 protein. Among 500,000 to 600,000 distinct CDR3 sequences listed, about 45% were seen once. Input material: peripheral blood or thyroid tissue (not recorded which). All receptors derive from a woman younger than 30 with Graves' hyperthyroidism.

The rearrangement links TRBV6-6 to TRBJ2-5; D perhaps matches TRBD2 (6 bases). The V gene lost 0 bases and the J gene lost 1 base, with 12 bases spanning the gap. The germline V gene has CDR1 MNHNY and CDR2 SVGAGI (reference sequence). CDR3 length: 16 residues. The CDR3 DNA sequence: TGTGCCAGCAGTTACTCTGGGGGGAGTAGCCAAGAGACCCAGTACTTC. Translation gives CASSYSGGSSQETQYF.

Note on this clonotype: As the CDR3 is not closed by the conserved phenylalanine or tryptophan, this likely results from a read error. The DNA is omitted, as the CDR3 cannot be located on it reliably, and the CDR3 follows TCRdb's listing. This chain connects TRBV20-1 to TRBJ1-6. With termini counted, the CDR3 has 9 amino acids. CDR1 and CDR2 from the germline V gene are DFQATT and SNEGSKA (reference sequence). This CDR3 reads CSARDYRHT.

This chain joins TRBV5-4 and TRBJ2-7; weak D call: TRBD1 (5 bases). V was shortened by 3 bases and J by 5 bases, with 15 bases between the two germline ends. The CDR3 length is 14 residues. Germline V lookup: CDR1 SGHNT, CDR2 YYREEE (reference sequence). The CDR3 region has the DNA TGTGCCAGCAGCTCTCCGGCAGGGATCGACGAGCAGTACTTC. It translates to CASSSPAGIDEQYF.

The chain uses TRBV11-1 and TRBJ1-1; TRBD1 is a possible D gene (5 bases). Germline CDR1 is SGHAT and CDR2 is FQDESV (reference sequence). The CDR3 sequence is 13 residues long. The DNA for the CDR3 is TGTGCTAGAGTGGGGGACTACGACACTGAAGCTTTCTTT. It is translated as CARVGDYDTEAFF. Full variable domain (rest looked up from reference TRBV11-1 and TRBJ1-1): EAEVAQSPRYKITEKSQAVAFWCDPISGHATLYWYRQILGQGPELLVQFQDESVVDDSQLPKDRFSAERLKGVDSTLKIQPAELGDSAMYLCARVGDYDTEAFFGQGTRLTVV.

This clonotype was found many times. The V call is TRBV20-1, the J call TRBJ2-5, with a weak D call TRBD1 (6 bases). In germline, CDR1 is DFQATT, CDR2 SNEGSKA (reference sequence). V was trimmed by 6 bases and J by 4 bases, leaving 12 bases between them. The CDR3 is 12 amino acids. The CDR3 coding sequence is TGCAGTGCCCCCGGACAGTTAGAGACCCAGTACTTC. Translation: CSAPGQLETQYF.